This TCR beta chain was obtained from a study of a mutant IDH1 vaccine in newly diagnosed glioma. Study overall: Beforehand, treatment had been radiotherapy, temozolomide, or both; the majority received both.

Libraries were prepared by immunoSEQ multiplex PCR; TCRdb keeps only in-frame clonotypes and omits some of them. This table has about 50,000 clones, over 80% appearing once. CDR1 is SGHDT and CDR2 is YYEEEE in the germline V gene. CDR3 size: 15 residues. Trimming shortened V by 0 bases and J by 5 bases, and 11 bases separated the two germline ends. For this clone: Its antigen is currently unknown.

Study-level points and caveats: Seemingly, top peripheral T cell clonotype changes bore no relation to pseudoprogression.

Time point given: week 35, safety follow-up. A single vaccine dose contained 300 ug of mutant IDH1 20-mer peptide, and topical imiquimod was used with it. The vaccination schedule gave patients eight doses in weeks 1, 3, 5, 7, 11, 15, 19 and 23. Each astrocytoma in the donors was new, WHO grade 3 or 4, IDH1-mutant and ATRX-lost. The gene calls are TRBV5-6 and TRBJ2-2; D not certain. Material: PBMCs, obtained from a glioma patient whose treatment included an IDH1 peptide vaccine. The source of this sequence is a man in his fifties with glioma. The CDR3 reads CASSLGRPLTGELFF. CDR3 DNA: TGTGCCAGCAGCTTGGGCAGGCCCCTGACCGGGGAGCTGTTTTTT. Full variable domain (rest looked up from reference TRBV5-6 and TRBJ2-2): DAGVTQSPTHLIKTRGQQVTLRCSPKSGHDTVSWYQQALGQGPQFIFQYYEEEERQRGNFPDRFSGHQFPNYSSELNVNALLLGDSALYLCASSLGRPLTGELFFGEGSRLTVL.